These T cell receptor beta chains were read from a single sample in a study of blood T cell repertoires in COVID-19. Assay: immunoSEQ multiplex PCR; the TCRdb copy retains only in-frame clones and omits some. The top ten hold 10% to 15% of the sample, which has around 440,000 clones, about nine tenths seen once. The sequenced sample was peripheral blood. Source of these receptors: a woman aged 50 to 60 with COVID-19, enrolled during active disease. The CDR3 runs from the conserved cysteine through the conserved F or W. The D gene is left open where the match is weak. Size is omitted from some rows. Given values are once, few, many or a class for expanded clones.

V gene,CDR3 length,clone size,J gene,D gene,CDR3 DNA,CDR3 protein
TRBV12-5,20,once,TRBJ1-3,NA,TGTGCTAGTGGTTTGGTATTGATCCCCACGAACTTTTCCACTGGAAACACCATATATTTT,CASGLVLIPTNFSTGNTIYF
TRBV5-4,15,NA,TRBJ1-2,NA,TGTGCCAGCAGCCCAACAGGGCGCGGGGGGTATGGCTACACCTTC,CASSPTGRGGYGYTF
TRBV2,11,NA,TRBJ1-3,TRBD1,TGTGCAAAGGGGGCCGCAAACACCATATATTTT,CAKGAANTIYF
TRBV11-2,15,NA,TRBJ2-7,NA,TGTGCCAGCAGCTTATTAGCTGGCGGATCCTACGAGCAGTACTTC,CASSLLAGGSYEQYF
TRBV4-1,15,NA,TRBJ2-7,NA,TGCGCCAGCAGCCAATCCCCAGTGGGGGGCTACGAGCAGTACTTC,CASSQSPVGGYEQYF
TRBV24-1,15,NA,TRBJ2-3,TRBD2,TGTGCCACCAGTGACGGACTAGGTGACACAGATACGCAGTATTTT,CATSDGLGDTDTQYF
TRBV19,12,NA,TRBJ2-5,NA,TGTGCCAGTGGTAACAGGTTCGAGACCCAGTACTTC,CASGNRFETQYF
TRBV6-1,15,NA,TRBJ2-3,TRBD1,TGTGCCAGCAGTGACCGGGACAGGGGCACAGATACGCAGTATTTT,CASSDRDRGTDTQYF
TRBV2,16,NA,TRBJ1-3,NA,TGTGCCAGCAGTCTCAACAGGGTCTACTCTGGAAACACCATATATTTT,CASSLNRVYSGNTIYF
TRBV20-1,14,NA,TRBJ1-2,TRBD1,TGCAGTGCTAGTGCGAACAGGGGTTTTTATGGCTACACCTTC,CSASANRGFYGYTF
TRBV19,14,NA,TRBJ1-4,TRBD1,TGTGCCAGTAGTACGGGACAGGCGAGGGAAAAACTGTTTTTT,CASSTGQAREKLFF
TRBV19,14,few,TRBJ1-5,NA,TGTGCCAGTAGTATAGCAGGGAATGGTCAGCCCCAGCATTTT,CASSIAGNGQPQHF
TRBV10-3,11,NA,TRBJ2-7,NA,TGTGCCATCAGCATCACCTACGAGCAGTACTTC,CAISITYEQYF
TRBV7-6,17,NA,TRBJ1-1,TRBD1,TGTGCCAGCAGCTTGGCAGAAGTTAGGACAGGGGCCACTGAAGCTTTCTTT,CASSLAEVRTGATEAFF
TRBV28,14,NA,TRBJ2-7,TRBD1,TGTGCCAGCAGTCGGACAGGGGGCTCCTACGAGCAGTACTTC,CASSRTGGSYEQYF
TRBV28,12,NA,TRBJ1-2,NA,TGTGCCAGCGATCGGGGGGACTATGGCTACACCTTC,CASDRGDYGYTF
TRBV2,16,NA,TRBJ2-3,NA,TGTGCCAGCAGTGAATCGAACTCTCTTAGCACAGATACGCAGTATTTT,CASSESNSLSTDTQYF
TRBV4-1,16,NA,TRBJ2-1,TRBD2,TGCGCCAGCAGCCGGATACTAGCGGGGGATTACAATGAGCAGTTCTTC,CASSRILAGDYNEQFF
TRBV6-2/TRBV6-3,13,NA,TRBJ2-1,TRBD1,TGTGCCAGCAGTCACACAGGGGGATATGAGCAGTTCTTC,CASSHTGGYEQFF
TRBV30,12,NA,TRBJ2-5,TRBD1,TGTGCCTGGAGCAGGGGGCGGGAGACCCAGTACTTC,CAWSRGRETQYF
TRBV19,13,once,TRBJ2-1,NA,TGTGCCAGTAGTAAAGCCTCCTACAATGAGCAGTTCTTC,CASSKASYNEQFF
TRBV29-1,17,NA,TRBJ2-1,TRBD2,TGCAGCGTTCAGGGACTAGCGGGGGCCGGATCCTACAATGAGCAGTTCTTC,CSVQGLAGAGSYNEQFF
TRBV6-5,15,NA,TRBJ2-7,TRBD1,TGTGCCAGCACTCCCCGGGGACAGGGGGTCAGCGAGCAGTACTTC,CASTPRGQGVSEQYF
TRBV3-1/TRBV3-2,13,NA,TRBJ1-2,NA,TGTGCCAGCACCGCCGAGACAGGCTATGGCTACACCTTC,CASTAETGYGYTF
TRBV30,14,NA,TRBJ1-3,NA,TGTGCCTGGAAAGAAATTAGCTCTGGAAACACCATATATTTT,CAWKEISSGNTIYF
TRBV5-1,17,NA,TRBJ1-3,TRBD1,TGCGCCAGCAGCTCGGCGGGACAGGGTCGCTCTGGAAACACCATATATTTT,CASSSAGQGRSGNTIYF
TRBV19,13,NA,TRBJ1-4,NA,TGTGCCAGTAGTCAGGGCAGCCTAGAAAAACTGTTTTTT,CASSQGSLEKLFF